The entry below describes one T cell receptor beta chain. These data are taken from a study of cytomegalovirus exposure and HLA in healthy donors. A multiplex PCR was run with 60 Vbeta primers and 13 Jbeta primers. Assay used: immunoSEQ multiplex PCR; TCRdb lists only in-frame clones, some missing. The sample lists 150,000 or so clones; 75% were seen once. The sequencing sample was made of PBMCs. The source is a man in his forties or fifties in good health and CMV-seronegative.

The CDR3 DNA follows: TGTGCCAGCAGCGTTGCCCCGGGACAGGGGCCCAACAATGAGCAGTTCTTC. Translated, it gives CASSVAPGQGPNNEQFF. V gene TRBV9 combines with J gene TRBJ2-1, with TRBD1 identical over 10 bases. This CDR3 is 17 amino acids long. Trimming cost V 2 bases and J 5 bases; bases outside gene matches: 10. Germline loops: CDR1 SGDLS, CDR2 YYNGEE. Using reference TRBV9 and TRBJ2-1 for the parts outside the CDR3, the full variable domain is DSGVTQTPKHLITATGQRVTLRCSPRSGDLSVYWYQQSLDQGLQFLIQYYNGEERAKGNILERFSAQQFPDLHSELNLSSLELGDSALYFCASSVAPGQGPNNEQFFGPGTRLTVL.